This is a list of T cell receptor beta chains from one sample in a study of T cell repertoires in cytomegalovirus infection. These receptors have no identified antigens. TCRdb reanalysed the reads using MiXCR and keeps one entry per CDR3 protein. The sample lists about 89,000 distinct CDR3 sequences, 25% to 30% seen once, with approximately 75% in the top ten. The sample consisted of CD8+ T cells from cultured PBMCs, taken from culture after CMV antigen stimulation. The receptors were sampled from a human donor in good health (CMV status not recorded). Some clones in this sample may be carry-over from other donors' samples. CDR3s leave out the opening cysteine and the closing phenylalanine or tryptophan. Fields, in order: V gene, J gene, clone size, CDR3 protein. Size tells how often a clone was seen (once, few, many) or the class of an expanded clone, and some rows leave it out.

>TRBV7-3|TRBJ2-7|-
ASSLTAGGAYEQY
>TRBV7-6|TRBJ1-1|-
ASSATGEPGNTEAF
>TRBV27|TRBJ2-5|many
ASKSFETQY
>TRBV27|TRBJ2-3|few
ASSSPPDTQY
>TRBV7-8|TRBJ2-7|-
ASSTGQTIPYEQY
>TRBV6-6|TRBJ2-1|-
ASSGERRGGQNEQF
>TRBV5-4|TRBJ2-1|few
ASTFRGGSYNEQF
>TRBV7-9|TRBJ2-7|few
ASSLGGTDFYTYEQY
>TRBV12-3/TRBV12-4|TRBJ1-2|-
ASSTGWQGGYGYT
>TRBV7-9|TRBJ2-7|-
ASSFPGASPYEQY
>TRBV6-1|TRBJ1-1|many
ASSTEFDRVYGDTEAF
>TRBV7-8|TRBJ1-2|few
ATSTSGGYT
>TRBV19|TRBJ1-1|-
ASSISYTEAF
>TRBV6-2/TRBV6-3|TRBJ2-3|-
ASSIRGGDTQY
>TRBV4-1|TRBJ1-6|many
ASSPLFSGGDSPLH
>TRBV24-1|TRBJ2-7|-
ATSDSSGEQY
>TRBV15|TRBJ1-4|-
ATSRGRGEKLF
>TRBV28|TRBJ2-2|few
ASSLTNRVDTGELF
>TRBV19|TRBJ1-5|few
ASSIVGGQPQH
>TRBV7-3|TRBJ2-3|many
ASSSLAGGLGDTQY
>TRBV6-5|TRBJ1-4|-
ASSYDRGEKLF
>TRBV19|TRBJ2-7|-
ASQGVETYEQY
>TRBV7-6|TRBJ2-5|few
ASSQRNTYRGWRETQY
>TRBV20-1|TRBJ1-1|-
SARGDVEAF
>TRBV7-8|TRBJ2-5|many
ASSGSSGVYQETQY
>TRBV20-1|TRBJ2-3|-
SARLPLTDTQY
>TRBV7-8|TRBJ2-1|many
ASSWVPGSSYNEQF
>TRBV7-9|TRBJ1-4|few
ASSFVEKLF
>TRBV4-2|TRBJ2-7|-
ASSLDLSGASYEQY
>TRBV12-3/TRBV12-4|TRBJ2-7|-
ASSYLGVIEQY
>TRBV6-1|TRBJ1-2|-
ASPGMSGGYT
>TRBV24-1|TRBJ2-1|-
ATSPRTSVYNEQF
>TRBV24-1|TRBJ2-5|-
ATSQRGGTTQETQY
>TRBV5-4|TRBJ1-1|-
ASSWEQGNTEAF
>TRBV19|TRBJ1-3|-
ASSMPDSGNTIY
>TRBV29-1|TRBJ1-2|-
SVRIADYGYT
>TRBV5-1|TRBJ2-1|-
ASSLGSGIGEQF
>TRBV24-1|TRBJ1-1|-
ATSAGEGTEAF
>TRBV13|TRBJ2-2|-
ASSLFPPTQNTGELF
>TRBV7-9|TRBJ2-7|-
ASSLAPGLYEQY
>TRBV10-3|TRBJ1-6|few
AISDVTSHNSPLH
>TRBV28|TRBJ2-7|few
ASRQRGSNEQY
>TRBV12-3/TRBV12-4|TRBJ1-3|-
ASPQGGNIIY
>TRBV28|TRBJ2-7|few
ASSLSAGEAYEQY
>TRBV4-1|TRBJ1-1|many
ASSQGNTEAF
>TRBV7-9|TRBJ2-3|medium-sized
ASSLLQGAEDTQY
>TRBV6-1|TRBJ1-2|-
ASSVDRGRDGYT
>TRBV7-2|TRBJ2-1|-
ASSLNARGHEQF
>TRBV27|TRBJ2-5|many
ASSLYTSPQETQY
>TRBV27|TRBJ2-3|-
ASSSSGERGTDTQY
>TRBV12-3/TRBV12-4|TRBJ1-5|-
ASSSGHGNQPQH
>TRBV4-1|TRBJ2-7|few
ASSQGRGADEQY
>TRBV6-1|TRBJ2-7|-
ASSEFGVSYEQY
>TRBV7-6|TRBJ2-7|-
ASSLRQETYEQY
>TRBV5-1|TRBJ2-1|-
ASSYVGGAGNEQF